This T cell receptor beta chain was found in a study of cytomegalovirus exposure and HLA in healthy donors (dated by TCRdb to about 2017). Regarding the research as a whole: An earlier analysis of more than 550 of the donors reported about 260 Gb of sequence data and some 110 million unique TCR beta sequences obtained from some 170 million T cells. An early release that covered 640 HLA-typed donors contained approximately 300 gigabases of sequencing data and tens of millions of unique TCR sequences. Of the roughly 400 genotyped donors, more than 75% were placed in the genetic ancestry cluster associated with self-reported Caucasian donors. The aim of the study was to test whether cataloging public T cell receptors could identify signatures of past pathogen exposure. The study used immunosequencing to profile the T cell repertoires of several hundred subjects and linked those repertoires to cytomegalovirus serostatus. Besides the first cohort of 666 subjects, a separate validation cohort made up of roughly 120 different subjects was used. To predict cytomegalovirus infection status, the study brought together high-throughput TCR immunosequencing, statistical association of individual TCRs with disease status, and machine learning. A later analysis re-examined previously published TCR beta repertoires from 600 to 700 donors and added high-resolution HLA genotyping to investigate patterns of TCR occurrence. In the later analysis, no new phenotypic data were used to find candidate immune exposures; instead, reliance was placed on TCR beta sequences and their occurrence across donors. An earlier analysis of 587 of the donors used high-throughput TCR beta sequencing to judge whether each TCR beta V gene segment behaved as functional or pseudogenic. Donor age, sex, ethnicity and CMV serostatus were collected together with the repertoire data. A later genetic analysis took genome-wide SNP genotypes for about 55% of the 666 donors and used that subset as a discovery cohort. All discovery cohort repertoires had been generated using a single sequencing platform. HLA typing included class I and class II loci at four-digit resolution. Typing coverage varied by locus: roughly 620-630 donors for A, B, C, DRB1 and DQB1; approximately 560 for DQA1; nearly 610 for DPA1; fewer than 480 for DPB1. About five DR-DQ haplotypes were handled as single units for association and clustering, since linkage in the cohort was strong. Among around 400 genotyped donors of the cohort, an average of 235,054 unique TCR beta nucleotide sequences were sequenced per donor, roughly a sixth of them non-productive. Here is what the overall study found, with its caveats: In a later analysis, several top co-occurrence clusters were reported to appear linked to parvovirus B19, influenza, CMV and Epstein-Barr virus. Roughly uniform sequencing depth across donors was assumed in presence/absence analyses, although this assumption may not hold. The study listed 164 TCR beta chains as associated with cytomegalovirus. A further reported finding was that TCR beta sequences accurately predicted the HLA-A and HLA-B alleles for most subjects in the first cohort. Strong co-occurrence of HLA alleles, especially DR and DQ, made assigning TCR associations to individual alleles difficult. In a later analysis, HLA-associated TCR beta chains were found to be more clonally expanded and to have lower generation probabilities than equally common non-associated chains. Across donors, most TCR sequences were observed very rarely, whereas some public TCRs were present in many individuals. For the cohort, immune exposure information was limited to CMV serostatus. At a false discovery rate of 0.05, a later analysis linked some 17,000 TCR beta sequences to specific HLA alleles. In vitro tests confirmed that a few of the cytomegalovirus-associated TCR beta chains recognize cytomegalovirus antigens. A cluster of highly shared sequence variants was judged likely to be a technical artifact of the sequencing pipeline. In a later analysis, TCR association rates were found to vary across HLA loci, with the most associated TCRs seen for DRB1 alleles and the fewest for HLA-C alleles. According to the authors, the approach could potentially be generalized to other disease states and immunological phenotypes. A later analysis found that most CMV-associated TCR beta chains appeared HLA-restricted, with HLA associations seemingly driven largely by CMV exposure. Broadly in line with IMGT annotations, most TCR beta V segments showed up in productive rearrangements about 90% or about 30% of the time in an earlier analysis of roughly 590 of the donors. Because some donors lacked HLA typing at each locus, the association tests relied only on the typed subset. The cohort was sequenced for TCR beta chains only, and without alpha or paired-chain data the features that could be detected were limited. A later genetic analysis associated a missense DCLRE1C variant with V-gene and J-gene trimming of TCR beta chains, and an independent cohort replicated the association. The classifier was reported to diagnose cytomegalovirus status with high specificity and sensitivity in both the original cohort and the validation cohort. Compared with the roughly 670-donor mean, donors in an Asian-associated ancestry cluster had fewer N-insertions in productive TCRs, according to a later genetic analysis. Some IMGT-functional V segments, including TRBV6-2 and TRBV6-3, could not be distinguished by the 87-base-pair reads and were therefore excluded. The earlier analysis of 587 of the donors excluded 15 to 20 rarely observed V segments, including chromosome 9 orphons, because counts were too low. Correlated functional status among segregating V segments might be attributable to linkage disequilibrium, but an unknown experimental factor could not be ruled out.

Library creation used the immunoSEQ multiplex PCR assay. For the multiplex PCR, a mixture combining 60 forward primers for TCR Vbeta segments and 13 reverse primers for TCR Jbeta segments was used. The CDR3 region of rearranged TCR beta genes was amplified from genomic DNA by a multiplex PCR assay. The amplified TCR beta libraries were sequenced on the Illumina HiSeq System as 87-base-pair reads. Under the source paper's analysis protocol: A later analysis tallied roughly 80 million unique TCR beta chains across the 666 repertoires, and about 10 million of those chains were shared by two or more donors. Raw reads were error-corrected and collapsed into unique sequences by a nearest-neighbor algorithm in which closely related sequences were merged to remove PCR and sequencing errors. To assign V, D and J gene segments, CDR3 sequences were aligned to IMGT reference sequences. For a sequence to be retained, at least a six-nucleotide match to both a V gene segment and a J gene segment was required. A rearrangement was called productive if the CDR3 had no stop codons and remained in frame with V and J, and every other rearrangement was called non-productive. CDR3 was defined according to IMGT convention as the region running from the second conserved V-encoded cysteine to the conserved J-encoded phenylalanine. The earlier analysis of some 580 of the donors excluded any sequence lacking an unambiguous match to a single V gene segment. An earlier analysis of 550 to 650 of the donors classified V segments as functional when productive rearrangements were above 56.7% and as segregating when the standard deviation between donors was above 5%. A statistical classification framework was built for diagnosing cytomegalovirus status from the catalog of TCR beta chain sequences. V and J gene assignment, in a later analysis, came from comparing TCR nucleotide sequences with IMGT/GENE-DB human TR gene sequences. A later analysis assigned CDR3 sequences and most-parsimonious VDJ recombination scenarios with the TCRdist pipeline. A later analysis defined each TCR beta chain by its CDR3 amino acid sequence plus V-gene family, and excluded reads lacking a unique V-gene family. A later analysis removed 550 to 700 highly shared, low-generation-probability nucleotide sequences to deal with suspected cross-contamination and a sequencing artifact. A later analysis calculated a clonal expansion index for each public chain from normalized within-repertoire ranks of inferred template counts. A later analysis computed generation probabilities with a VDJ recombination model fitted to out-of-frame rearrangements, and checked the results against IGoR. In a later analysis, TCR-TCR, TCR-HLA and TCR-CMV co-occurrence was scored with hypergeometric tests, and a repertoire-size bias correction was applied to TCR pairs. In a later analysis, false discovery rates were estimated by permuting HLA or CMV assignments 20 times. In a later analysis, co-occurring TCRs were grouped with DBSCAN, and TCRdist sequence similarity was added when clustering was performed within HLA-allele-positive subsets. Repertoires with fewer than 30,000 or more than 120,000 public chains were left out of co-occurrence clustering, as were several repertoires with anomalous nucleotide sharing. TCRdb's version of the immuneACCESS table is confined to in-frame rearrangements and falls short of the full clone set. An unresolved V gene accounts for under half of the shortfall where checked; the remainder is of unknown origin. The V and J calls and the clone size are those of that table, but D and trimming were determined from the DNA. Across this sample there are roughly 190,000 clones, with almost 75% seen only once. Around 3.2% of the sample goes to the ten largest clones.

A word on this clone: Its binding antigen is unknown. No much larger clonotype is one base removed from it; base qualities were not supplied.

V and J lose 2 bases and 2 bases, and a span of 11 bases separates them. Including the terminal cysteine and phenylalanine, the CDR3 comprises 14 residues. Of all the DNA, just the CDR3 is kept, 42 bases in frame from base 1. The germline V gene (reference sequence) specifies SGHKS as CDR1 and YYEKEE as CDR2. The cohort comprised 550 to 700 healthy bone marrow donors. Cohort members were all nominally healthy when sampled, although unrecorded immune exposures were likely present. The donor tested CMV seropositive and was one of the 289 seropositive cohort members. A peripheral blood sample was provided by each donor, and peripheral blood mononuclear cells were used for TCR beta sequencing. Genomic DNA was extracted from the blood cell samples with the Qiagen DNeasy Blood Extraction Kit.

The chain is encoded by TRBV5-5 joined to TRBJ2-7, with no confident D gene call. Sequenced material: PBMCs. The TCR comes from a woman in her thirties in good health and CMV-seropositive. The sequenced DNA is TGTGCCAGCAGCTTTAACTCCCTACCCTACGAGCAGTACTTC. It translates as CASSFNSLPYEQYF.